One and the same sample provided the 12 T cell receptor beta chains below, sequenced in a study of Graves' ophthalmopathy and Graves' hyperthyroidism. Beta-chain TCR CDR3 regions were amplified from RNA transcripts. HTBI-primed first-round RT-PCR preceded second-round multiplex PCR. Via MiXCR, TCRdb re-called the multiplex PCR reads, giving one row per CDR3 protein. The sample records a few hundred thousand distinct CDR3 sequences, 15% to 20% being singletons. Material for sequencing was peripheral blood. The receptors come from an adult woman with stable Graves' hyperthyroidism.

This clonotype was detected many times. The rearrangement links TRBV7-3 to TRBJ2-7, with D possibly being TRBD2 (6 bases). The CDR3 length is 19 residues. Trimming removed 4 bases from V and 2 bases from J, with 27 bases in between. CDR1 is SGHTA and CDR2 is FQGTGA in the germline V gene. In nucleotides, the CDR3 is TGTGCCAGCAGCTCCTTAGAGAAGGTGAAAGCGGGCGGAACCTACGAGCAGTACTTC. Translated: CASSSLEKVKAGGTYEQYF. Full variable domain (remainder filled in from reference TRBV7-3 and TRBJ2-7): GAGVSQTPSNKVTEKGKYVELRCDPISGHTALYWYRQSLGQGPEFLIYFQGTGAADDSGLPNDRFFAVRPEGSVSTLKIQRTERGDSAVYLCASSSLEKVKAGGTYEQYFGPGTRLTVT.

This clonotype appeared many times. The V and J genes are TRBV9 and TRBJ1-5, with 7 bases identical to TRBD1. The junction had 4 bases not matched to a gene; V was cut back by 4 bases and J by 6 bases. Germline CDR1 SGDLS, CDR2 YYNGEE. The CDR3 extends over 13 amino acids. Here the CDR3 reads CASSQGEGQPQHF. CDR3 coding DNA: TGTGCCAGCAGCCAGGGGGAGGGTCAGCCCCAGCATTTT.

This clonotype was seen a single time. The chain links TRBV7-8 to TRBJ2-5; 12 bases match TRBD1. The germline CDR1 and CDR2 sequences are SGHVS and FQNEAQ. V gave up 6 bases and J gave up 5 bases; unmatched junction bases: 7. This CDR3 has 15 amino acids. The CDR3 is CASRPGTGGAETQYF. For the CDR3, the DNA is TGTGCCAGCAGGCCCGGGACAGGGGGCGCGGAGACCCAGTACTTC.

This clonotype was seen repeatedly, ten times or more. The rearrangement uses TRBV2 and TRBJ1-6; D is unclear. The CDR3 loop spans 13 amino acids. CDR1 and CDR2 (germline): SNHLY, FYNNEI. V dropped 4 bases and J dropped 7 bases, with 8 bases sitting between them. DNA for the CDR3: TGTGCCAGCAGTGGAGGCTGGAATTCACCCCTCCACTTT. Its protein is CASSGGWNSPLHF.

Many counts were recorded for this clonotype. The rearrangement joins TRBV6-2 or TRBV6-3 to TRBJ2-7; possibly TRBD1 or TRBD2 for D (5 bases each). V was clipped by 0 bases and J by 1 base, with 13 bases between them. CDR1 and CDR2 (germline): MNHEY, SVGEGT. CDR3 length equals 16 residues. CDR3 region: CASSYSPRENSYEQYF. In DNA, the CDR3 is TGTGCCAGCAGTTACTCTCCCAGGGAGAATTCCTACGAGCAGTACTTC.

This clonotype was found a few times. A much bigger clone sits one base away, suggesting this may be a read error. Since no conserved phenylalanine or tryptophan closes the CDR3, a read error is the likely cause. This chain uses TRBV7-2 with TRBJ1-3, with D maybe TRBD1 (5 bases). This CDR3 contains 14 residues. Germline values: CDR1 SGHTA, CDR2 FQGNSA. With 5 bases removed from V and 0 bases from J, the gap between germline ends came to 8 bases. The CDR3 is CASSHQGSGNTIYS. The CDR3 coding sequence is TGTGCCAGCAGCCACCAGGGCTCTGGAAACACCATATATTCT.

This clonotype occurred many times. This chain links TRBV7-2 with TRBJ1-5; D uncertain. The CDR3 is 15 amino acids. CDR1 and CDR2 from the germline V gene are SGHTA and FQGNSA. V lost 2 bases and J 7 bases, leaving 15 bases between the germline ends. The DNA for the CDR3 is TGTGCCAGCAGCTTAAAGGCGGCCGGGGAGCAGCCCCAGCATTTT. Translation gives CASSLKAAGEQPQHF.

This clonotype was seen many times. This chain joins TRBV28 and TRBJ2-2; D is undetermined. The germline V gene has CDR1 MDHEN and CDR2 SYDVKM. This CDR3 region has 13 residues. V lost 5 bases and J lost 6, with 10 bases in between. CDR3 DNA: TGTGCCAGCAGTCCATACGACTCCGGGGAGCTGTTTTTT. This codes for CASSPYDSGELFF.

This clonotype was observed many times. The chain has TRBV19 and TRBJ2-5; 9 bases line up with TRBD1. CDR1 and CDR2 (germline): LNHDA, SQIVND (reference sequence). V was clipped by 3 bases and J by 3 bases; unmatched bases: 5. The CDR3 loop spans 15 amino acids. In nucleotides, the CDR3 is TGTGCCAGTAGTATTAGGGGACAGGGTGAAGAGACCCAGTACTTC. Amino acid sequence: CASSIRGQGEETQYF.

This chain uses TRBV11-3 with TRBJ1-1, with 10 bases identical to TRBD1. From germline, CDR1 is SGHNT and CDR2 YENEEA. Trimming removed 5 bases from V and 6 bases from J; junction bases left unmatched: 6. The CDR3 totals 14 residues. The CDR3 DNA sequence: TGTGCCAGCAGCCGGGACAGGGGAAGAGCTGAAGCTTTCTTT. Its protein is CASSRDRGRAEAFF.

This clonotype was observed at least ten times. The J gene is TRBJ1-1, the V gene TRBV4-1; TRBD1 matches at 7 bases. The length of the CDR3 is 18 residues. Germline assignment: CDR1 MGHRA and CDR2 YSYEKL. The V and J ends lost 1 base and 0 bases, in that order; junction bases with no gene match: 11. Here the CDR3 DNA reads TGCGCCAGCAGCCAAGGAGGGGGCCTAACCCTTATGAACACTGAAGCTTTCTTT. Its translation is CASSQGGGLTLMNTEAFF.

This rearrangement joins TRBV15 to TRBJ2-7; TRBD2 matches at 11 bases. The V gene's germline CDR1 is LNHNV and CDR2 YYDKDF (reference sequence). Trimming cost V 6 bases and J 3 bases; bases outside gene matches: 7. The CDR3 totals 15 residues. The CDR3 reads CATRPSGRSIYEQYF. The CDR3 nucleotides are TGTGCCACCAGGCCTAGCGGGAGGAGTATCTACGAGCAGTACTTC.